This is a list of T cell receptor beta chains from one sample in a study of shared clonotypes between healthy human individuals. Assay used: immunoSEQ multiplex PCR; TCRdb lists only in-frame clones, some missing. Of about 2 million clones listed, 85% to 95% were seen once; the top ten hold 0.1% to 0.15%. The sequenced sample consisted of naive CD4+ T cells sorted from blood. The receptors were sampled from a man between 18 and 29 years old in good health. CDR3s include the opening cysteine and the closing phenylalanine or tryptophan. A D gene is named only where the DNA matches it firmly.

D gene,J gene,V gene,CDR3 protein
-,TRBJ1-3,TRBV11-2,CASSRTSLQGAGNTIYF
-,TRBJ2-3,TRBV18,CASSRTTSTDTQYF
-,TRBJ2-1,TRBV18,CASSRAWDEQFF
-,TRBJ2-2,TRBV27,CASSSGVLGNTGELFF
-,TRBJ1-2,TRBV6-4,CASSDSDAPNGYTF
TRBD2,TRBJ2-7,TRBV27,CASSLRAPGLPYEQYF
-,TRBJ2-2,TRBV9,CASSAAGNTGELFF
TRBD1,TRBJ1-3,TRBV2,CASIRGSGQEGNTIYF
-,TRBJ1-2,TRBV7-2,CASSYYREGWDGYTF
-,TRBJ1-5,TRBV7-2,CASSFGAGQPQHF
-,TRBJ2-3,TRBV30,CAWSVGHFTDTQYF
-,TRBJ1-6,TRBV30,CAWSVGHTNSPLHF
TRBD2,TRBJ2-1,TRBV5-4,CASSIGGTRGNEQFF
-,TRBJ2-7,TRBV11-2,CASSLVKKGNDEQYF
-,TRBJ1-1,TRBV2,CASMTEMNTEAFF
TRBD1,TRBJ2-6,TRBV9,CASSPLGQLSGANVLTF
TRBD1,TRBJ1-2,TRBV5-4,CASRRTGAGSYTF
-,TRBJ2-1,TRBV5-1,CASSLAWLSGQFF
-,TRBJ1-3,TRBV10-2,CASSEQGFGSGNTIYF
-,TRBJ2-5,TRBV18,CASSPPRGAPSETQYF